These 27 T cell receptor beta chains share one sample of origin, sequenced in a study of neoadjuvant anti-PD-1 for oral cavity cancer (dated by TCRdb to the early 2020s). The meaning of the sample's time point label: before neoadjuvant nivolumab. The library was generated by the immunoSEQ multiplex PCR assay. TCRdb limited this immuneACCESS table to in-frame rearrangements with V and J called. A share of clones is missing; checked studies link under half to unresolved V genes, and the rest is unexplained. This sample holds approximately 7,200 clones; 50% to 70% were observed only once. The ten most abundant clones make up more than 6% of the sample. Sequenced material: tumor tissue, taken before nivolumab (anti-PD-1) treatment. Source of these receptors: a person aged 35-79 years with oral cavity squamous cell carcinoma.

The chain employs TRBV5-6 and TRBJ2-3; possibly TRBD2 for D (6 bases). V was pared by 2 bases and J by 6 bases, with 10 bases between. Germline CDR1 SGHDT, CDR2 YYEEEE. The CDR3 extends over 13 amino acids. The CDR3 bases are TGTGCCAGCAGCTTAAATAGCGGCGATACGCAGTATTTT. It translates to CASSLNSGDTQYF.

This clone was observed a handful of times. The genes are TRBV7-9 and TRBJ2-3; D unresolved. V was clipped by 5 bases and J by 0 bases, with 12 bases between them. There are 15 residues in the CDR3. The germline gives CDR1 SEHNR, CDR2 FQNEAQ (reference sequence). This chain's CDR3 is CASSVVPKSTDTQYF. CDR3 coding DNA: TGTGCCAGCAGCGTCGTCCCGAAGAGCACAGATACGCAGTATTTT. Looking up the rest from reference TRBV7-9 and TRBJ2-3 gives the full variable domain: DTGVSQNPRHKITKRGQNVTFRCDPISEHNRLYWYRQTLGQGPEFLTYFQNEAQLEKSRLLSDRFSAERPKGSFSTLEIQRTEQGDSAMYLCASSVVPKSTDTQYFGPGTRLTVL.

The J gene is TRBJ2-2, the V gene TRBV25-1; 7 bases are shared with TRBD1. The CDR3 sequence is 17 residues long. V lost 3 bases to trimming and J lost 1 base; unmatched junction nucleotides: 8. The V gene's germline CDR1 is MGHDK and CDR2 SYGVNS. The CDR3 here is CASSEAPGQKNTGELFF. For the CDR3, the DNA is TGTGCCAGCAGTGAGGCCCCGGGACAGAAGAACACCGGGGAGCTGTTTTTT.

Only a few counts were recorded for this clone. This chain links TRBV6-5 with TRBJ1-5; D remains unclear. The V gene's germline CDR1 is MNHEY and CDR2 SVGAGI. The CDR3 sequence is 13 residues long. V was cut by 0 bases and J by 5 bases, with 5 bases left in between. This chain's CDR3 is CASSYSWDQPQHF. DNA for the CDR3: TGTGCCAGCAGTTACTCGTGGGATCAGCCCCAGCATTTT.

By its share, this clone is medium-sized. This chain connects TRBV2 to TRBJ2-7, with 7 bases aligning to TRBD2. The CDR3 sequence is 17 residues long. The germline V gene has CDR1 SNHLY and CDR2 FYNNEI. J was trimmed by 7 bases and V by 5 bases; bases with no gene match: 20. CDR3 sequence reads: CASSLDSGAGTKKEQYF. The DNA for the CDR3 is TGTGCCAGCAGTCTGGATTCGGGAGCGGGAACAAAAAAGGAGCAGTACTTC.

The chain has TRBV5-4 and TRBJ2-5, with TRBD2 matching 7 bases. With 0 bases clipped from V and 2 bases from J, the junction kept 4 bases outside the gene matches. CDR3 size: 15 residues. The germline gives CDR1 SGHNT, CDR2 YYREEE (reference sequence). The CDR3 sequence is CASSLAGRGQETQYF. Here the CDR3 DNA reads TGTGCCAGCAGCTTGGCCGGGCGGGGGCAAGAGACCCAGTACTTC. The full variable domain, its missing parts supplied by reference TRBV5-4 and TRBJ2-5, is ETGVTQSPTHLIKTRGQQVTLRCSSQSGHNTVSWYQQALGQGPQFIFQYYREEENGRGNFPPRFSGLQFPNYSSELNVNALELDDSALYLCASSLAGRGQETQYFGPGTRLLVL.

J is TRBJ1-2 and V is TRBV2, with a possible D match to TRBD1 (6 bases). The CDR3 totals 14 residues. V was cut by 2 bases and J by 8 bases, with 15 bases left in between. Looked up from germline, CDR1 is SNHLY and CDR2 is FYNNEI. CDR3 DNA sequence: TGTGCCAGCAGTGAACAGGGGAATCCCGGGGGCTACACCTTC. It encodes CASSEQGNPGGYTF.

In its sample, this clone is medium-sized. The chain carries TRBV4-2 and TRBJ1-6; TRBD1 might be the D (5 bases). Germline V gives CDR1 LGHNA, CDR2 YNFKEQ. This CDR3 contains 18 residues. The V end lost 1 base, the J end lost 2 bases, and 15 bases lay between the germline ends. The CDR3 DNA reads TGTGCCAGCAGCCAAGGGGGCCCAGGTACAACCTATAATTCACCCCTCCACTTT. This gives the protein CASSQGGPGTTYNSPLHF.

Written as DNA, the CDR3 is TGCGCCAGCAGTCAACTACAGGGTGCCGGGGAGCTGTTTTTT. Its protein product is CASSQLQGAGELFF. The chain employs TRBV10-1 and TRBJ2-2; D perhaps matches TRBD1 (6 bases). The CDR3 consists of 14 residues. The ends were cut back, 5 bases at V and 6 bases at J, with 13 bases in the middle. Germline-derived CDR1 and CDR2 are WNHNN and SYGVQD (reference sequence).

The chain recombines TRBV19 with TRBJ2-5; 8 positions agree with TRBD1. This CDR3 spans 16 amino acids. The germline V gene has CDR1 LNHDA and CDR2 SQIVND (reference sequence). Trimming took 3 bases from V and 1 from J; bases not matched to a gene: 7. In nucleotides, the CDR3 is TGTGCCAGTAGTATCCGACTTGGACAGGGCCAAGAGACCCAGTACTTC. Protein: CASSIRLGQGQETQYF. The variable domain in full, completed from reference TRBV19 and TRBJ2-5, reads DGGITQSPKYLFRKEGQNVTLSCEQNLNHDAMYWYRQDPGQGLRLIYYSQIVNDFQKGDIAEGYSVSREKKESFPLTVTSAQKNPTAFYLCASSIRLGQGQETQYFGPGTRLLVL.

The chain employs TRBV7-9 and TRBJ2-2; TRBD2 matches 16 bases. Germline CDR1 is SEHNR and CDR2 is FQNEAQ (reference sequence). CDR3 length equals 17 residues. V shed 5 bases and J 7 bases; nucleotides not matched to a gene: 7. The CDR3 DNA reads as TGTGCCAGCAGCCCGGGACTAGCGGGGGGGCCGAACGGGGAGCTGTTTTTT. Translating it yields CASSPGLAGGPNGELFF.

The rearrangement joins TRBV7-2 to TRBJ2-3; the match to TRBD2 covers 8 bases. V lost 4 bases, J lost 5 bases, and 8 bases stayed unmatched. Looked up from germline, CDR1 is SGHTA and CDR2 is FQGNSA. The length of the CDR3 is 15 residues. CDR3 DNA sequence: TGTGCCAGCAGCTCTTTTCCCCGGGGGGGAGATACGCAGTATTTT. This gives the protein CASSSFPRGGDTQYF.

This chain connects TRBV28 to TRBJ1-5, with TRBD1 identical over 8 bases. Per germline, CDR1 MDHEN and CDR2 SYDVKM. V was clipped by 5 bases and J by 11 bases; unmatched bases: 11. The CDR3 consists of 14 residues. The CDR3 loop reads CASSGGQGSDSQHF. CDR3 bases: TGTGCCAGCAGTGGAGGACAGGGCTCCGATTCCCAGCATTTT. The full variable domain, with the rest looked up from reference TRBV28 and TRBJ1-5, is DVKVTQSSRYLVKRTGEKVFLECVQDMDHENMFWYRQDPGLGLRLIYFSYDVKMKEKGDIPEGYSVSREKKERFSLILESASTNQTSMYLCASSGGQGSDSQHFGDGTRLSIL.

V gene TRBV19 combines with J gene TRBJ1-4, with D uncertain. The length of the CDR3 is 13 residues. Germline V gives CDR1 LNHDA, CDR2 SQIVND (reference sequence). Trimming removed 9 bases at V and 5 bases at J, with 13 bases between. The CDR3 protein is CASRGRVNEKLFF. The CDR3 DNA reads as TGTGCCAGCCGTGGACGGGTAAATGAAAAACTGTTTTTT.

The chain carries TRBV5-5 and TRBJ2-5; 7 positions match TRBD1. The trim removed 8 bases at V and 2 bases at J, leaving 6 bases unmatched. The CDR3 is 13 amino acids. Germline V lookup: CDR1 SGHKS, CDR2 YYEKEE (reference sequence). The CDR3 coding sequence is TGTGCCAGTGGACAGGCAGGTCAAGAGACCCAGTACTTC. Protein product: CASGQAGQETQYF.

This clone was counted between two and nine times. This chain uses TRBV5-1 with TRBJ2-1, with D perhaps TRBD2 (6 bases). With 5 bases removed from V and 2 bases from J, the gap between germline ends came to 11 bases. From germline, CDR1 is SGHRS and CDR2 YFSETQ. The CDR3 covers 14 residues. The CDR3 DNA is TGCGCCAGCAGGGAGGGAGAGACCTACAATGAGCAGTTCTTC. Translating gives CASREGETYNEQFF.

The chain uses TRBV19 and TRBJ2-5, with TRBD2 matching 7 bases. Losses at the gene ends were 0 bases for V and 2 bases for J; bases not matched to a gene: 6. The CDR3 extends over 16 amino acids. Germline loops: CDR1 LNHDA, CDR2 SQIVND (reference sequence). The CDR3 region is CASSIEGGLPQETQYF. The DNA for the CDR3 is TGTGCCAGTAGTATAGAGGGGGGACTACCTCAAGAGACCCAGTACTTC.

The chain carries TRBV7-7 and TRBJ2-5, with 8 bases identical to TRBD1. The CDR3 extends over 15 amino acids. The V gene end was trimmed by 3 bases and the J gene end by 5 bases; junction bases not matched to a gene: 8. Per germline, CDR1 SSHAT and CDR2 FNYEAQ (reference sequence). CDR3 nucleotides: TGTGCCAGCAGCTTCGGGCAGGGGGCGCGGGAGACCCAGTACTTC. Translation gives CASSFGQGARETQYF.

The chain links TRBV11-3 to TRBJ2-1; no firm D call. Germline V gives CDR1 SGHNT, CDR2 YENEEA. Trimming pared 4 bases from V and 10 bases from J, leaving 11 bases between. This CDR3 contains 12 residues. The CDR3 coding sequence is TGTGCCAGCAGCTCCCGATCTGACGAGCAGTTCTTC. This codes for CASSSRSDEQFF.

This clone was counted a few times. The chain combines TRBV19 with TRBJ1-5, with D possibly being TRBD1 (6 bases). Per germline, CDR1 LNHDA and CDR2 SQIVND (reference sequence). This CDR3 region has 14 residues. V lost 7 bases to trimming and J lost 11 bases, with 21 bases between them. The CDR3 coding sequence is TGTGCCAGTACTCCCCTACAGGGTAGGCAGGCCCAGCATTTT. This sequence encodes CASTPLQGRQAQHF.

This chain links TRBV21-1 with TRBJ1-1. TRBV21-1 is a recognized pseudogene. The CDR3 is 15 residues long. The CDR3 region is CASSIRRTIRSEAFF. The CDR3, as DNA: TGTGCCAGCAGCATTCGACGGACCATTAGGAGTGAAGCTTTCTTT.

CDR3 bases: TGTGCCAGCTCACAACTCCCAGGGGATGCTGACACTGAAGCTTTCTTT. This codes for CASSQLPGDADTEAFF. The chain uses TRBV18 and TRBJ1-1; D may be TRBD1 (6 bases). This CDR3 is built from 16 residues. The germline V gene has CDR1 KGHSH and CDR2 LQKENI. V shed 4 bases and J shed 3 bases, with 18 bases lying between them.

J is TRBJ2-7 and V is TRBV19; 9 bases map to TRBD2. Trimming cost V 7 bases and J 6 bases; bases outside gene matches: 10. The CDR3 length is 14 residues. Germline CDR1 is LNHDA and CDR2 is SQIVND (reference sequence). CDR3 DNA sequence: TGTGCCAGTAATGACAGAGGACTAGCGAGCGAGCAGTACTTC. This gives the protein CASNDRGLASEQYF.

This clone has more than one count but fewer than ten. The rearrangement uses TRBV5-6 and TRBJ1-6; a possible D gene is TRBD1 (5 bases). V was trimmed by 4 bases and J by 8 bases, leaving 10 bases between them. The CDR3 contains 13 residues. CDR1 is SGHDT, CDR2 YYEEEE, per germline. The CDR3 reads CASSTLGDSPLHF. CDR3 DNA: TGTGCCAGCAGCACCTTAGGGGATTCACCCCTCCACTTT.

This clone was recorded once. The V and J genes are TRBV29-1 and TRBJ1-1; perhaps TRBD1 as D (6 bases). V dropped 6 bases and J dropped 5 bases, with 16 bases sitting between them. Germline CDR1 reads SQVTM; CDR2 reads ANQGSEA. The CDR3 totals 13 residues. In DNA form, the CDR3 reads TGCAGCGTGGGGGGCCAGGGGTGGACTGAAGCTTTCTTT. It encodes CSVGGQGWTEAFF.

DNA of the CDR3: TGTGCCTGGAGTGTACAAAATACGCAGTATTTT. It codes for CAWSVQNTQYF. The rearrangement joins TRBV30 to TRBJ2-3; D gene ambiguous. Germline CDR1 reads GTSNPN; CDR2 reads SVGIG (reference sequence). The V gene lost 0 bases and the J gene lost 7 bases, with 5 bases spanning the gap. The CDR3 covers 11 residues.

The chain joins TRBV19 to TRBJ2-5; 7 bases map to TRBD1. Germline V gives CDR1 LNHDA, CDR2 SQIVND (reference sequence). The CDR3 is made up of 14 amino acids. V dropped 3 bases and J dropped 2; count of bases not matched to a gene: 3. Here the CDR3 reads CASSMGQLQETQYF. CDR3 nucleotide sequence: TGTGCCAGTAGTATGGGACAGCTGCAAGAGACCCAGTACTTC.